These 26 T cell receptor beta chains came from one sample sequenced in a study of CD8+CD57+ T cells in acquired aplastic anemia. TCR beta VDJ and CDR3 were profiled, and genomic DNA was the template. From the reads, TCRdb called clonotypes with MiXCR, one entry per CDR3 protein. Of 150,000 to 200,000 distinct CDR3 sequences in the sample, around 45% were seen once. Sequencing used sorted CD4+, CD8+, or CD8+CD57+ T cells (not recorded which) from PBMCs. These receptor sequences come from a human donor in good health.

This sequence joins TRBV2 and TRBJ2-7, with D uncertain. V was cut by 8 bases and J by 1 base, with 6 bases left in between. The CDR3 consists of 11 residues. The germline CDR1 and CDR2 sequences are SNHLY and FYNNEI. The CDR3 spells CASLGSYEQYF. The CDR3 DNA follows: TGTGCCAGCTTGGGGTCCTACGAGCAGTACTTC. Complete variable domain (other parts from reference TRBV2 and TRBJ2-7): EPEVTQTPSHQVTQMGQEVILRCVPISNHLYFYWYRQILGQKVEFLVSFYNNEISEKSEIFDDQFSVERPDGSNFTLKIRSTKLEDSAMYFCASLGSYEQYFGPGTRLTVT.

The chain uses TRBV5-6 and TRBJ1-3; the D is unclear. CDR1 SGHDT and CDR2 YYEEEE come from the germline V gene. This CDR3 contains 16 residues. The V end lost 0 bases, the J end lost 5 bases, and 15 bases lay between the germline ends. The CDR3 is CASSLGRVKYRNTIYF. For the CDR3, the DNA is TGTGCCAGCAGCTTGGGGCGAGTAAAATACCGAAACACCATATATTTT. The whole variable domain, remainder taken from reference TRBV5-6 and TRBJ1-3, is DAGVTQSPTHLIKTRGQQVTLRCSPKSGHDTVSWYQQALGQGPQFIFQYYEEEERQRGNFPDRFSGHQFPNYSSELNVNALLLGDSALYLCASSLGRVKYRNTIYFGEGSWLTVV.

Remarks on this clonotype: This may arise from a read error, as a much more abundant clone is one base away. The CDR3 does not end in the conserved phenylalanine or tryptophan, so this is likely a read error. This rearrangement joins TRBV5-4 to TRBJ2-2, with TRBD2 identical over 9 bases. The length of the CDR3 is 15 residues. The trim removed 3 bases at V and 1 base at J, leaving 1 base unmatched. Germline assignment: CDR1 SGHNT and CDR2 YYREEE (reference sequence). The CDR3 DNA reads TGTGCCAGCAGCTGGACTAGCGTGAACACCGGGGAGCTGTTTCTT. Translated, it gives CASSWTSVNTGELFL.

CDR3 in amino acids: CASRLRWGKVYNSPLHF. In DNA form, the CDR3 reads TGTGCCAGCAGACTAAGGTGGGGGAAGGTCTATAATTCACCCCTCCACTTT. The V and J genes are TRBV28 and TRBJ1-6; D is perhaps TRBD1 (5 bases). From germline, CDR1 is MDHEN and CDR2 SYDVKM. The CDR3 contains 17 residues. Trimming cost V 6 bases and J 3 bases, with 18 bases left between them.

This clonotype was counted many times. The rearrangement uses TRBV7-9 and TRBJ2-3; unclear D gene. CDR1 and CDR2 from the germline V gene are SEHNR and FQNEAQ (reference sequence). Trimming left V 8 bases short and J 6 bases short, with 9 bases between. There are 11 residues in the CDR3. The CDR3 is CASSKTDTQYF. The CDR3 DNA sequence: TGTGCCAGCTCAAAGACGGATACGCAGTATTTT.

The chain has TRBV2 and TRBJ1-6; no definite D call. This CDR3 has 15 residues. The V end was cut by 3 bases, the J end by 0 bases, with 6 bases between. Germline CDR1 is SNHLY and CDR2 is FYNNEI. Here the CDR3 DNA reads TGTGCCAGCAGTGAGCAGAGCTCCTATAATTCACCCCTCCACTTT. It translates to CASSEQSSYNSPLHF.

There are many counts of this clonotype. The chain is built from TRBV20-1 and TRBJ1-1; TRBD1 aligns across 7 bases. After removal of 5 bases from V and 4 bases from J, the junction contained 7 bases not matched to a gene. The length of the CDR3 is 13 residues. The germline V gene has CDR1 DFQATT and CDR2 SNEGSKA (reference sequence). This chain's CDR3 is CSALGQQGTEAFF. For the CDR3, the DNA is TGCAGTGCTCTGGGACAGCAAGGCACTGAAGCTTTCTTT.

This clonotype was counted a few times. The V call is TRBV6-1, the J call TRBJ1-6, with D perhaps matching TRBD1 (5 bases). The CDR3 is 17 residues long. From germline, CDR1 is MNHNS and CDR2 SASEGT. V shed 2 bases and J shed 9 bases, with 20 bases lying between them. The CDR3, as DNA: TGTGCCAGCAGTGAACAAACAGGAGCGGTATTGGGTTCACCCCTCCACTTT. Protein: CASSEQTGAVLGSPLHF.

The chain couples TRBV15 to TRBJ2-5; the D gene is possibly TRBD2 (6 bases). Per germline, CDR1 LNHNV and CDR2 YYDKDF (reference sequence). V lost 1 base and J 5 bases, leaving 11 bases between the germline ends. This CDR3 spans 14 amino acids. The CDR3 here is CATSRGGGTETQYF. DNA for the CDR3: TGTGCCACCAGCAGAGGTGGAGGGACGGAGACCCAGTACTTC.

The chain carries TRBV10-3 and TRBJ2-2; D remains ambiguous. CDR1 and CDR2 (germline): ENHRY, SYGVKD. Trimming took 6 bases from V and 5 from J, leaving 7 bases between them. CDR3 length: 12 amino acids. CDR3 residues: CAISPGTGELFF. Written as DNA, the CDR3 is TGTGCCATCAGCCCAGGTACCGGGGAGCTGTTTTTT.

This rearrangement joins TRBV15 to TRBJ1-1; 9 bases match TRBD1. The CDR3 runs 16 residues. CDR1 and CDR2 (germline): LNHNV, YYDKDF (reference sequence). V trimming: 3 bases; J trimming: 1 base; junction bases outside the gene matches: 6. CDR3 coding DNA: TGTGCCACCAGCAGCAGACAGGGGGAAACGAACACTGAAGCTTTCTTT. This translates into CATSSRQGETNTEAFF.

This clonotype was seen a single time. The rearrangement uses TRBV10-3 and TRBJ2-7; 9 bases are shared with TRBD2. The CDR3 covers 15 residues. The trim removed 2 bases at V and 4 bases at J, leaving 6 bases unmatched. Germline V gene data show CDR1 as ENHRY and CDR2 as SYGVKD. CDR3 sequence (DNA): TGTGCCATCAGTGAGGGCCTAGCGGGGAATTACGAGCAGTACTTC. It encodes CAISEGLAGNYEQYF.

This clonotype was seen repeatedly, ten times or more. This chain links TRBV7-9 with TRBJ2-7, with TRBD2 identical over 9 bases. The CDR3 has 16 amino acids. Looked up from germline, CDR1 is SEHNR and CDR2 is FQNEAQ (reference sequence). With V trimmed by 1 base and J by 4 bases, 8 bases remained unmatched. The DNA for the CDR3 is TGTGCCAGCAGCTTAGTAAGTGGGGGACTAGCATACGAGCAGTACTTC. The encoded protein is CASSLVSGGLAYEQYF. Full variable domain (outside the CDR3, taken from reference TRBV7-9 and TRBJ2-7): DTGVSQNPRHKITKRGQNVTFRCDPISEHNRLYWYRQTLGQGPEFLTYFQNEAQLEKSRLLSDRFSAERPKGSFSTLEIQRTEQGDSAMYLCASSLVSGGLAYEQYFGPGTRLTVT.

This clonotype was detected a few times. The chain joins TRBV10-3 to TRBJ2-3, with D perhaps TRBD2 (5 bases). Trimming took 0 bases from V and 14 from J, leaving 15 bases between them. CDR1 and CDR2 (germline): ENHRY, SYGVKD. The CDR3 sequence is 13 residues long. DNA for the CDR3: TGTGCCATCAGTGAGTCGAGGGAGATCGGGGTGTATTTT. It encodes CAISESREIGVYF.

V usage is TRBV7-9 and J usage is TRBJ2-3; D not certain. CDR1 is SEHNR, CDR2 FQNEAQ, per germline (reference sequence). The V and J ends lost 5 bases and 6 bases respectively, with 9 bases between them. There are 12 residues in the CDR3. CDR3 bases: TGTGCCAGCAGCCGAGGTGGGGATACGCAGTATTTT. This gives the protein CASSRGGDTQYF.

This clonotype has just a few counts. The chain is built from TRBV18 and TRBJ2-5, with D possibly being TRBD2 (6 bases). From germline, CDR1 is KGHSH and CDR2 LQKENI. The CDR3 consists of 14 residues. Deletions cut 0 bases from V and 5 bases from J, with 10 bases between. As DNA, the CDR3 is TGTGCCAGCTCACCACCGTCGGGAGCGGAGACCCAGTACTTC. Residues: CASSPPSGAETQYF.

Turning to this clonotype: One end of the junction varies from germline; a read error may be responsible. The V call is TRBV7-3, the J call TRBJ2-2, with a tentative D call TRBD2 (5 bases). The germline V gene encodes CDR1 SGHTA and CDR2 FQGTGA. This CDR3 has 16 residues. Here the CDR3 DNA reads TGTGCCAGCAGCCCAGCCCCGGACCCACTCACCGGGGAGCTGTCTTTT. Its translation: CASSPAPDPLTGELSF.

Ten or more counts support this clonotype. The genes are TRBV9 and TRBJ1-1; D gene ambiguous. Trimming removed 0 bases from V and 7 bases from J, with 13 bases in between. In germline, CDR1 is SGDLS, CDR2 YYNGEE. The CDR3 is 14 residues long. The CDR3 loop is CASSVGPPLDEAFF. In DNA form, the CDR3 reads TGTGCCAGCAGCGTAGGCCCCCCCCTGGATGAAGCTTTCTTT.

V usage is TRBV2 and J usage is TRBJ2-3; 9 bases are shared with TRBD1. Germline V gene data show CDR1 as SNHLY and CDR2 as FYNNEI. This CDR3 region has 14 residues. V lost 5 bases, J lost 6 bases, and 6 bases stayed unmatched. DNA for the CDR3: TGTGCCAGCAGTACACAGGGGGCTGGTGATACGCAGTATTTT. Residues: CASSTQGAGDTQYF.

This clonotype was detected ten times or more. The V gene is TRBV11-2, the J gene TRBJ2-5, with D possibly being TRBD2 (5 bases). Germline assignment: CDR1 SGHAT and CDR2 FQNNGV. V was shortened by 2 bases and J by 3 bases, with 10 bases between the two germline ends. The CDR3 spans 14 residues. This chain's CDR3 is CASSLYPGKETQYF. DNA for the CDR3: TGTGCCAGCAGCTTATATCCGGGAAAAGAGACCCAGTACTTC. Combining the CDR3 with reference TRBV11-2 and TRBJ2-5 gives the whole variable domain EAGVAQSPRYKIIEKRQSVAFWCNPISGHATLYWYQQILGQGPKLLIQFQNNGVVDDSQLPKDRFSAERLKGVDSTLKIQPAKLEDSAVYLCASSLYPGKETQYFGPGTRLLVL.

The chain links TRBV7-8 to TRBJ1-1; no clear D. Germline loops: CDR1 SGHVS, CDR2 FQNEAQ. The CDR3 sequence is 13 residues long. Trimming left V 7 bases short and J 5 bases short, with 14 bases between. In nucleotides, the CDR3 is TGTGCCAGCATCGAGCGGGAAAGGACTGAAGCTTTCTTT. Its protein is CASIERERTEAFF.

As regards this clonotype: This clone may be a read error of a much larger clone one base away. For the CDR3, the DNA is TGTGCCAGCAGTTACTCCGGCAGGGGGAGAGGGTCTGAAGCTTTCTTT. This sequence encodes CASSYSGRGRGSEAFF. The chain has TRBV6-5 and TRBJ1-1, with 7 bases lining up with TRBD1. J lost 6 bases, V lost 0 bases, and 10 bases had no gene match. Germline CDR1 is MNHEY and CDR2 is SVGAGI. The CDR3 runs to 16 residues.

The chain has TRBV10-3 and TRBJ2-5; perhaps TRBD1 as D (6 bases). The CDR3 totals 14 residues. The ends were cut back, 8 bases at V and 7 bases at J, with 20 bases in the middle. Looked up from germline, CDR1 is ENHRY and CDR2 is SYGVKD. The DNA of the CDR3 is TGTGCCATCGGGTGGGACAACGACCTGGCGACCCAGTACTTC. It encodes CAIGWDNDLATQYF.

As concerns this clonotype: A much larger clone sits a single nucleotide away, making a read error possible. This sequence joins TRBV12-3 or TRBV12-4 and TRBJ1-4, with D unresolved. The CDR3 runs to 14 residues. The CDR3 nucleotides read TGTGCCTGCAGTCTACAGCTAACTAATGAAAAACTGTTTTTT. Protein: CACSLQLTNEKLFF.

This sequence joins TRBV12-3 or TRBV12-4 and TRBJ2-5; D not resolved. The CDR3 covers 11 residues. Trimming took 8 bases from V and 5 from J, leaving 9 bases between them. Written as DNA, the CDR3 is TGTGCCAGCGGTGGGCCCGAGACCCAGTACTTC. Residues: CASGGPETQYF.

The rearrangement joins TRBV2 to TRBJ2-1; D remains unclear. CDR1 and CDR2 (germline): SNHLY, FYNNEI. With 5 bases removed from V and 7 bases from J, the gap between germline ends came to 9 bases. The CDR3 sequence is 12 residues long. CDR3 DNA sequence: TGTGCCAGCAGTCGTAGTTGGAATGAGCAGTTCTTC. Encoded protein: CASSRSWNEQFF.